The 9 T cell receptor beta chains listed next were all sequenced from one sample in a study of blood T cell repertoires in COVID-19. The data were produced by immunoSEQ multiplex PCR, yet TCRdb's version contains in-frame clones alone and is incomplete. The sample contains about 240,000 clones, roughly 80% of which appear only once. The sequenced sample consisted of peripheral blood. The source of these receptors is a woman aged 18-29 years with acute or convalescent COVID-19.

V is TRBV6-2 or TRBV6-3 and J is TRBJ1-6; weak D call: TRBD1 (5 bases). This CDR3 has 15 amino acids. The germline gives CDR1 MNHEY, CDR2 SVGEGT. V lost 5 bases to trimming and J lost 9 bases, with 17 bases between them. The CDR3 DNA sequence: TGTGCCAGCAGTGACGGGGACTCCGGGGGTTCACCCCTCCACTTT. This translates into CASSDGDSGGSPLHF.

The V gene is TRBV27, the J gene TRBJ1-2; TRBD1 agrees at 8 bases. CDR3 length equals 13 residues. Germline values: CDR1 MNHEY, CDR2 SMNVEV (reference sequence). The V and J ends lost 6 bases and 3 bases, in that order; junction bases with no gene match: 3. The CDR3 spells CASRDRVDYGYTF. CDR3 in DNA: TGTGCCAGCAGGGACAGGGTGGACTATGGCTACACCTTC.

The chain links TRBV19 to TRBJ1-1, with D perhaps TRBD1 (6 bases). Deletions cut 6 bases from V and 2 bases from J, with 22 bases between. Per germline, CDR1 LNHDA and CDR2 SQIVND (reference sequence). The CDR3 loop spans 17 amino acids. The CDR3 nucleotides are TGTGCCAGTAGCCCGACACGCGGACAGCGAAGAAACACTGAAGCTTTCTTT. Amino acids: CASSPTRGQRRNTEAFF.

The CDR3 protein is CAWSVLATDEQYF. In DNA form, the CDR3 reads TGTGCCTGGAGTGTACTCGCCACTGACGAGCAGTACTTC. The V and J genes are TRBV30 and TRBJ2-7; D is undetermined. The CDR3 sequence is 13 residues long. Trimming left V 0 bases short and J 5 bases short, with 11 bases between. The germline gives CDR1 GTSNPN, CDR2 SVGIG (reference sequence).

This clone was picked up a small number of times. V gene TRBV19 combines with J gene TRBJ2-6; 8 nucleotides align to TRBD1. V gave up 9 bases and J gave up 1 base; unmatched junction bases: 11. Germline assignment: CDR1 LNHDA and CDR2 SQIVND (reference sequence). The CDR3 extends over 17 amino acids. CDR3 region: CASSRGRVSSGANVLTF. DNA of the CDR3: TGTGCCAGCTCCAGGGGGCGTGTATCGTCTGGGGCCAACGTCCTGACTTTC.

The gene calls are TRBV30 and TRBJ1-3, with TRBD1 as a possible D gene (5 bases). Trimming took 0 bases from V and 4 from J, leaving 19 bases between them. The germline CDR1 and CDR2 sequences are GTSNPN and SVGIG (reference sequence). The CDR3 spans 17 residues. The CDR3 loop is CAWSVRGGGSWGNTIYF. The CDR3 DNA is TGTGCCTGGAGTGTACGAGGCGGGGGATCTTGGGGAAACACCATATATTTT.

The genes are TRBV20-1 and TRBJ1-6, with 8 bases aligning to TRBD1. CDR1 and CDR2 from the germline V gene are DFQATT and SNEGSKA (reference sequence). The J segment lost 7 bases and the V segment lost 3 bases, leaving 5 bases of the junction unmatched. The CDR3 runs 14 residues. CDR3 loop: CSASLDRANSPLHF. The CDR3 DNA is TGCAGTGCTAGTTTGGACAGGGCCAATTCACCCCTCCACTTT.

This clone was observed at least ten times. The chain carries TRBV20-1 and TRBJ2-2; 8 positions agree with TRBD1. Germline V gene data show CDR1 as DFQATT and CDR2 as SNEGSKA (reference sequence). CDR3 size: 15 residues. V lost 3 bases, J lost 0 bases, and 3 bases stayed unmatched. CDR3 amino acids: CSASKQGANTGELFF. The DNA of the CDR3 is TGCAGTGCTAGTAAACAGGGGGCGAACACCGGGGAGCTGTTTTTT.

CDR3 residues: CASSLGGTSGYNEQFF. The CDR3 DNA sequence: TGTGCCAGCAGTTTAGGGGGGACTAGCGGGTACAATGAGCAGTTCTTC. J is TRBJ2-1 and V is TRBV27; 12 nucleotides match TRBD2. After removal of 2 bases from V and 4 bases from J, the junction contained 3 bases not matched to a gene. This CDR3 spans 16 amino acids. Germline V gives CDR1 MNHEY, CDR2 SMNVEV (reference sequence).